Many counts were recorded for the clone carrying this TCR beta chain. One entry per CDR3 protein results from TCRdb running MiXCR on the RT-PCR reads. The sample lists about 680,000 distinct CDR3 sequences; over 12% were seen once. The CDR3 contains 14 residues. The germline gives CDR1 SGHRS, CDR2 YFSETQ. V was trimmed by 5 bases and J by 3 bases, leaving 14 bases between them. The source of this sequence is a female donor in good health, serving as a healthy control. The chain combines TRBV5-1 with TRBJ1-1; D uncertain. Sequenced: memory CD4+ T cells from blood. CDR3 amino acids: CASRIGVSYTEAFF. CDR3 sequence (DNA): TGCGCCAGCAGGATCGGAGTGTCGTACACTGAAGCTTTCTTT.